This TCR beta chain was recorded in a study of blood T cell repertoires in COVID-19. Germline assignment: CDR1 LNHDA and CDR2 SQIVND (reference sequence). There are 16 residues in the CDR3. The V and J ends lost 7 bases and 0 bases respectively, with 18 bases between them. Cohorts were based on clinical histories the participants reported. Recovered status applied to Cohort 3 donors who had two consecutive negative PCRs. It also applied to those with clearance or with symptom resolution. Study processing details: Reference gene primer amplification yielded estimated nucleated cell counts. Using immunoSEQ multiplex PCR, the repertoire was profiled, and TCRdb retains in-frame clones only, with some absent. D and trimming were read from the DNA, whereas the V and J calls and clone size are those reported in that table. The table includes more than 150,000 clones, over 80% detected once.

The sequence derives from a woman in her sixties or seventies who had recovered from COVID-19. This chain connects TRBV19 to TRBJ1-2, with D tentatively TRBD1 (5 bases). Sequencing was performed on PBMCs or T cells enriched from blood (not recorded which). This CDR3 reads CASNPGLGASNYGYTF. The DNA for the CDR3 is TGTGCCAGTAACCCGGGACTAGGGGCTTCTAACTATGGCTACACCTTC.